The 20 T cell receptor beta chains in this list originate from one sample, sequenced in a study of PD-1 blockade in classical Hodgkin lymphoma. Here immunoSEQ multiplex PCR was the method, and the copy in TCRdb shows in-frame clones only, minus some. The top ten hold roughly two fifths of the sample, which has over 15,000 clones, less than 85% seen once. Documented time point: cycle 4 day 1 (C4D1), after more than 5 weeks of nivolumab. All patients relapsed after autologous stem cell transplantation, and brentuximab vedotin exposure varied. Sequencing used peripheral blood mononuclear cells (PBMCs), obtained before the fourth cycle of nivolumab. The source of these receptors is a human donor with classical Hodgkin lymphoma.

This rearrangement joins TRBV10-3 to TRBJ1-1, with D hard to call. Germline CDR1 and CDR2: ENHRY and SYGVKD. Between the trimmed V and J ends, which lost 6 bases and 5 bases, there was a span of 16 bases. The CDR3 consists of 14 residues. The CDR3 loop is CAIRAPGSETEAFF. CDR3 nucleotides: TGTGCCATCAGGGCCCCCGGGTCCGAAACTGAAGCTTTCTTT.

V and J are TRBV27 and TRBJ1-5, with 7 bases fitting TRBD1. V shed 6 bases and J 7 bases; nucleotides not matched to a gene: 6. The CDR3 length is 13 residues. CDR1 and CDR2 (germline): MNHEY, SMNVEV (reference sequence). DNA for the CDR3: TGTGCCAGCAGGACAGGGTCCGAACAGCCCCAGCATTTT. Protein: CASRTGSEQPQHF.

V and J are TRBV5-5 and TRBJ2-7, with D unresolved. Germline V CDR1 and CDR2: SGHKS, YYEKEE (reference sequence). Trimming left V 4 bases short and J 3 bases short, with 8 bases between. The CDR3 contains 12 residues. The CDR3 sequence: CASSRWGYEQYF. The DNA for the CDR3 is TGTGCCAGCAGCCGTTGGGGCTACGAGCAGTACTTC.

This chain links TRBV28 with TRBJ2-5; D is perhaps TRBD2 (5 bases). TRBJ2-7 explains the end of the DNA better; the J call may be wrong. Germline V CDR1 and CDR2: MDHEN, SYDVKM. This CDR3 has 13 amino acids. DNA of the CDR3: TGTGCCAGCAGTTTAGAGGGTGTCTACGAGCAGTACTTC. It yields the protein CASSLEGVYEQYF.

This clone came up a few times. Other DNA sequences within the sample encode an identical CDR3. This sequence joins TRBV7-9 and TRBJ1-1; no definite D call. The V gene's germline CDR1 is SEHNR and CDR2 FQNEAQ (reference sequence). V was cut by 1 base and J by 6 bases, with 3 bases left in between. The length of the CDR3 is 11 residues. The CDR3 region is CASSLEAEAFF. The CDR3, as DNA: TGTGCCAGCAGCTTAGAGGCTGAAGCTTTCTTT. Together with reference TRBV7-9 and TRBJ1-1, the CDR3 gives the full variable domain: DTGVSQNPRHKITKRGQNVTFRCDPISEHNRLYWYRQTLGQGPEFLTYFQNEAQLEKSRLLSDRFSAERPKGSFSTLEIQRTEQGDSAMYLCASSLEAEAFFGQGTRLTVV.

This chain connects TRBV29-1 to TRBJ2-1; 10 bases agree with TRBD1. Trimming at V came to 0 bases and at J to 7 bases, leaving 6 bases not matched to a gene. In germline, CDR1 is SQVTM, CDR2 ANQGSEA. The CDR3 has 15 residues. The CDR3 DNA reads TGCAGCGTTGAAGAGTTGGGGACAGGGGTGAATGAGCAGTTCTTC. Translation: CSVEELGTGVNEQFF.

V gene TRBV27 combines with J gene TRBJ2-3; 8 bases line up with TRBD1. Unmatched junction bases numbered 6, after V lost 9 bases and J lost 4 bases. Germline assignment: CDR1 MNHEY and CDR2 SMNVEV (reference sequence). The CDR3 covers 13 residues. The CDR3 loop is CASGQGRADTQYF. Here the CDR3 DNA reads TGTGCCAGTGGACAGGGTAGGGCAGATACGCAGTATTTT.

V and J are TRBV5-4 and TRBJ1-3; D call uncertain. Trimming took off 2 bases at V and 4 bases at J, with 4 bases between the two ends. The CDR3 is made up of 12 amino acids. The germline V gene has CDR1 SGHNT and CDR2 YYREEE (reference sequence). This CDR3 is CASSFSGNTIYF. The DNA of the CDR3 is TGTGCCAGCAGCTTTTCCGGAAACACCATATATTTT.

V usage is TRBV25-1 and J usage is TRBJ2-7, with 9 bases matching TRBD1. Germline values: CDR1 MGHDK, CDR2 SYGVNS. The CDR3 is 12 amino acids. After removal of 8 bases from V and 3 bases from J, the junction contained 2 bases not matched to a gene. For the CDR3, the DNA is TGTGCCAGCGGGACAGGGATCTACGAGCAGTACTTC. Encoded protein: CASGTGIYEQYF.

The rearrangement links TRBV21-1 to TRBJ2-6; TRBD1, the table's D call, lacks a check against the DNA. TRBV21-1 is a pseudogene. The CDR3 consists of 19 residues. The CDR3: CASSKNRDRGNSGANVLTF. The CDR3 nucleotides read TGTGCCAGCAGCAAAAATAGGGACAGGGGTAACTCTGGGGCCAACGTCCTGACTTTC.

This chain connects TRBV5-1 to TRBJ2-2; D gene unclear. There are 15 residues in the CDR3. Trimming removed 1 base from V and 7 bases from J, with 14 bases in between. From germline, CDR1 is SGHRS and CDR2 YFSETQ. CDR3 sequence: CASSLIDRRSGELFF. The CDR3, as DNA: TGCGCCAGCAGCTTGATAGACCGACGCAGCGGGGAGCTGTTTTTT.

The CDR3 DNA follows: TGTGCCACCACCAGGGCCTCCTATGGCTACACCTTC. Encoded protein: CATTRASYGYTF. The chain links TRBV6-1 to TRBJ1-2, with D possibly matching TRBD1 (5 bases). CDR1 is MNHNS and CDR2 is SASEGT in the germline V gene. This CDR3 contains 12 residues. V lost 10 bases and J 4 bases, leaving 13 bases between the germline ends.

The CDR3 sequence: CASSLRGNQPQHF. CDR3 coding DNA: TGTGCCAGCAGCTTAAGGGGCAATCAGCCCCAGCATTTT. V is TRBV7-8 and J is TRBJ1-5; no reliable D call. Germline CDR1 is SGHVS and CDR2 is FQNEAQ. The CDR3 extends over 13 amino acids. Trimming took 2 bases from V and 2 from J, leaving 4 bases between them.

This rearrangement joins TRBV4-1 to TRBJ1-2, with D tentatively TRBD1 (6 bases). CDR1 is MGHRA, CDR2 YSYEKL, per germline. The CDR3 covers 15 residues. Trimming took off 1 base at V and 8 bases at J, with 17 bases between the two ends. The CDR3 here is CASSQAGAGLYGYTF. CDR3 nucleotide sequence: TGCGCCAGCAGCCAAGCAGGGGCCGGGCTATACGGCTACACCTTC.

The chain couples TRBV19 to TRBJ1-1; a possible D gene is TRBD1 (5 bases). Germline CDR1 is LNHDA and CDR2 is SQIVND (reference sequence). The V end lost 6 bases, the J end lost 7 bases, and 21 bases lay between the germline ends. The CDR3 totals 15 residues. CDR3 nucleotide sequence: TGTGCCAGTAGAATCCTGACAGTGGAACAAGGTGAAGCTTTCTTT. Amino acids: CASRILTVEQGEAFF. Based on the CDR3 plus reference TRBV19 and TRBJ1-1, the full variable domain is DGGITQSPKYLFRKEGQNVTLSCEQNLNHDAMYWYRQDPGQGLRLIYYSQIVNDFQKGDIAEGYSVSREKKESFPLTVTSAQKNPTAFYLCASRILTVEQGEAFFGQGTRLTVV.

The chain has TRBV30 and TRBJ2-3; the match to TRBD1 covers 8 bases. V gave up 5 bases and J gave up 6 bases; unmatched junction bases: 7. This CDR3 has 13 amino acids. From germline, CDR1 is GTSNPN and CDR2 SVGIG (reference sequence). The CDR3 spells CAWAQGAEDTQYF. The CDR3 DNA reads as TGTGCCTGGGCCCAGGGGGCCGAGGATACGCAGTATTTT.

The V and J genes are TRBV5-6 and TRBJ2-1, with D maybe TRBD1 (5 bases). CDR3 length equals 15 residues. Germline CDR1 reads SGHDT; CDR2 reads YYEEEE. V shed 4 bases and J shed 6 bases, with 17 bases lying between them. DNA of the CDR3: TGTGCCAGCAGCCCCATTTTTGGGGCGCCCAATGAGCAGTTCTTC. Amino acids: CASSPIFGAPNEQFF.

This clone is labeled large. The chain employs TRBV6-5 and TRBJ1-2; D unclear. Germline V gene sequence: CDR1 MNHEY, CDR2 SVGAGI. V lost 6 bases to trimming and J lost 10 bases, with 12 bases between them. This CDR3 contains 11 residues. CDR3 sequence reads: CASSGGLDYTF. The DNA of the CDR3 is TGTGCCAGCAGCGGCGGTTTGGACTACACCTTC.

This rearrangement joins TRBV29-1 to TRBJ2-7; D unclear. The length of the CDR3 is 14 residues. Trimming took 0 bases from V and 2 from J, leaving 11 bases between them. CDR1 is SQVTM, CDR2 ANQGSEA, per germline. The CDR3 region has the DNA TGCAGCGTTGAAGATACGCGTCTAACCTACGAGCAGTACTTC. It yields the protein CSVEDTRLTYEQYF.

The CDR3: CASSQEMGQGGEQFF. As DNA, the CDR3 is TGCGCCAGCAGCCAAGAAATGGGACAGGGAGGTGAGCAGTTCTTC. The chain carries TRBV4-3 and TRBJ2-1, with 9 bases aligning to TRBD1. The CDR3 runs to 15 residues. The J segment lost 9 bases and the V segment lost 0 bases, leaving 6 bases of the junction unmatched. Germline values: CDR1 LGHNA, CDR2 YSLEER.